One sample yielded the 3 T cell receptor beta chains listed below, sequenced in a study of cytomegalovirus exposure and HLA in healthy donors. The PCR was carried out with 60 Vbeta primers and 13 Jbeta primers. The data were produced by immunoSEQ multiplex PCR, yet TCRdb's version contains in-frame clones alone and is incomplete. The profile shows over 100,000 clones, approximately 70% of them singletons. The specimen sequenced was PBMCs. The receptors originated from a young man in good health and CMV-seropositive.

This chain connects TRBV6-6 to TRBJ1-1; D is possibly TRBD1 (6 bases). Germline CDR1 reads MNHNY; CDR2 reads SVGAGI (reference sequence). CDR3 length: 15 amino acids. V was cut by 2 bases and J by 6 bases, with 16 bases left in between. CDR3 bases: TGTGCCAGCAGTTACGCTTATCTGGGGGCCCCTGAAGCTTTCTTT. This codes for CASSYAYLGAPEAFF.

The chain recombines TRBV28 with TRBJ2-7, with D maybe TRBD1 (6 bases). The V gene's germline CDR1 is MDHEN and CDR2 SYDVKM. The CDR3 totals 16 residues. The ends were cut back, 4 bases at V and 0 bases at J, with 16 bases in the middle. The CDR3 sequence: CASSSPLGRGSYEQYV. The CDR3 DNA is TGTGCCAGCAGTTCACCCCTTGGCAGGGGCTCCTACGAGCAGTACGTC.

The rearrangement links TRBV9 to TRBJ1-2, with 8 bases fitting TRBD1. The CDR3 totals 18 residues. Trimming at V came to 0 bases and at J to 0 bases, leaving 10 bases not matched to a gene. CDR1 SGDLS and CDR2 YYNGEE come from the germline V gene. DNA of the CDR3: TGTGCCAGCAGCGTAGTCCCGGGACAGGCAACCCCTAACTATGGCTACACCTTC. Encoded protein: CASSVVPGQATPNYGYTF.